These T cell receptor beta chains were read from a single sample in a study of T-cell memory formation after mild COVID-19. TCRdb re-analysed the 5' RACE reads in MiXCR, keeping a single row per CDR3 protein. The sample has a few hundred thousand distinct CDR3 sequences, about 17% seen once. Material for sequencing was PBMCs or a T cell subset sorted from them (not recorded which). These TCRs come from a man between 18 and 35 years old who had mild COVID-19 (a few samples of this study predate the infection). Cell type and time point are not known. Each CDR3 is given with its conserved first and last residue. A D gene is named only where the DNA matches it firmly. Clone size is given for some rows only: seen once, a few or many times, or a class if the clone is expanded.

TRBJ2-5	NA	TRBV20-1	TRBD1	CSASPSGQTETQYF	TGCAGTGCTTCCCCGTCGGGACAGACGGAGACCCAGTACTTC
TRBJ1-6	NA	TRBV18	NA	CASSPGAAHSPLHF	TGTGCCAGCTCACCGGGGGCCGCCCATTCACCCCTCCACTTT
TRBJ2-5	NA	TRBV7-9	NA	CASSQPTRVTETQYF	TGTGCCAGCAGTCAGCCGACCCGCGTTACGGAGACCCAGTACTTC
TRBJ2-3	NA	TRBV7-2	NA	CASSGTSLSTDTQYF	TGTGCCAGCAGTGGGACAAGCCTTAGCACAGATACGCAGTATTTT
TRBJ1-2	NA	TRBV20-1	NA	CSARVVGRSNYGYTF	TGCAGTGCTAGAGTAGTCGGACGGTCTAACTATGGCTACACCTTC
TRBJ2-1	few	TRBV9	TRBD2	CASSLRGLAGFYNEQFF	TGTGCCAGCAGCCTCAGGGGACTAGCGGGGTTCTACAATGAGCAGTTCTTC
TRBJ2-2	few	TRBV11-2	NA	CASSPTTGLRGTGELFF	TGTGCCAGCAGCCCCACGACAGGCCTCCGTGGCACCGGGGAGCTGTTTTTT
TRBJ2-5	many	TRBV5-1	NA	CASSASGLQETQYF	TGCGCCAGCAGCGCGTCAGGGCTTCAAGAGACCCAGTACTTC
TRBJ2-5	few	TRBV7-2	NA	CASSPRAGTETQYF	TGTGCCAGCAGCCCACGGGCGGGGACAGAGACCCAGTACTTC
TRBJ1-2	few	TRBV24-1	NA	CATSPGTVSWNYGYTF	TGTGCCACCAGTCCCGGGACGGTTAGCTGGAACTATGGCTACACCTTC
TRBJ2-7	NA	TRBV7-9	TRBD2	CASSLKGFRDVGGLATYEQYF	TGTGCCAGCAGCTTAAAGGGCTTCCGGGACGTGGGGGGACTAGCTACCTACGAGCAGTACTTC
TRBJ2-1	few	TRBV6-2/TRBV6-3	TRBD2	CASSSSGAPHGVVQFF	TGTGCCAGCAGTTCCAGCGGGGCTCCTCACGGCGTCGTGCAGTTCTTC
TRBJ2-4	NA	TRBV7-9	TRBD1	CASSLVRQGIYF	TGTGCCAGCAGCTTAGTACGACAGGGCATATACTTC
TRBJ2-7	few	TRBV2	NA	CASSTYEQYF	TGTGCCAGCAGTACCTACGAGCAGTACTTC
TRBJ1-2	few	TRBV7-2	TRBD1	CASSPPDRAYGYTF	TGTGCCAGCAGCCCCCCCGACAGGGCCTATGGCTACACCTTC
TRBJ2-2	few	TRBV5-1	TRBD2	CASSSPSGGYTGELFF	TGCGCCAGCAGCTCGCCTAGCGGGGGCTACACCGGGGAGCTGTTTTTT
TRBJ2-7	many	TRBV7-2	NA	CASSLFGGSYEQYF	TGTGCCAGCAGCTTATTTGGCGGGTCCTACGAGCAGTACTTC
TRBJ1-2	few	TRBV5-6	TRBD1	CASSFPPKGQGIYGYTF	TGTGCCAGCAGCTTCCCGCCCAAGGGACAGGGTATCTATGGCTACACCTTC
TRBJ2-1	many	TRBV5-1	NA	CASRRTDNEQFF	TGCGCCAGCAGGAGGACTGACAATGAGCAGTTCTTC
TRBJ2-4	NA	TRBV3-1	NA	CASSQWDKAKNIQYF	TGTGCCAGCAGCCAATGGGACAAAGCCAAAAACATTCAGTACTTC
TRBJ1-5	NA	TRBV27	NA	CASSLNGEFNQPQHF	TGTGCCAGCAGTTTAAATGGGGAGTTCAATCAGCCCCAGCATTTT
TRBJ1-1	NA	TRBV20-1	NA	CSAAREEGVTEAFF	TGCAGTGCGGCCCGGGAGGAGGGGGTTACTGAAGCTTTCTTT
TRBJ2-4	many	TRBV6-5	TRBD2	CASSYSRLAGIQYF	TGTGCCAGCAGTTATTCCCGACTAGCCGGCATTCAGTACTTC
TRBJ2-3	NA	TRBV6-5	TRBD2	CASKLAGGATDTQYF	TGTGCCAGCAAACTAGCGGGGGGGGCCACAGATACGCAGTATTTT
TRBJ1-4	NA	TRBV12-3/TRBV12-4	NA	CASSLGQTTLFF	TGTGCCAGCTCTCTTGGGCAGACGACGCTGTTTTTT
TRBJ1-6	NA	TRBV7-2	NA	CASSLDRESPLHF	TGTGCCAGCAGCTTAGACAGAGAATCACCCCTCCACTTT
TRBJ2-5	many	TRBV6-2/TRBV6-3	NA	CASSPTEETQYF	TGTGCCAGCAGTCCAACGGAAGAGACCCAGTACTTC
TRBJ2-7	few	TRBV5-1	NA	CASSQQSSTGQGEQYF	TGCGCCAGCAGCCAGCAAAGCTCGACGGGGCAGGGCGAGCAGTACTTC
TRBJ2-5	few	TRBV5-8	TRBD1	CASDRGSQETQYF	TGTGCCAGCGACAGGGGATCCCAAGAGACCCAGTACTTC